A selection of T cell receptor beta chains follows, all from one sample in a study of cytomegalovirus exposure and HLA in healthy donors. Method: immunoSEQ multiplex PCR; TCRdb's copy keeps in-frame clones and lacks some. Among over 85,000 clones listed, approximately 79% were seen once. What was sequenced was PBMCs. These receptors were collected from a woman between 40 and 50 years old in good health and CMV-seronegative. CDR3s include the opening cysteine and the closing phenylalanine or tryptophan. A D gene is named only where the DNA matches it firmly. The size of a clone is reported for some rows only, either as once, few or many, or as a class for expanded clones.

CDR3nt,CDR3aa,v_gene,abundance,j_gene,d_gene
TGTGCCAGCAGCCGGGGGAGCGGGGGAGATACGCAGTATTTT,CASSRGSGGDTQYF,TRBV6-4,few,TRBJ2-3,TRBD2
TGTGCCAGCAGTCCCCCGGGAGCGGGGGGTTCTTACGAGCAGTACTTC,CASSPPGAGGSYEQYF,TRBV28,-,TRBJ2-7,TRBD2
TGTGCCAGCTCACCAGGCAGGGTCGATAATTCACCCCTCCACTTT,CASSPGRVDNSPLHF,TRBV18,-,TRBJ1-6,-
TGTGCCAGCAGCTTAGACAGTACATTCGAAGCTTTCTTT,CASSLDSTFEAFF,TRBV7-9,-,TRBJ1-1,-
TGCGCCAGCAGCCAACACCCTACTAGCTACAATGAGCAGTTCTTC,CASSQHPTSYNEQFF,TRBV4-1,once,TRBJ2-1,-
TGTGCCAGCAGTGGACTAGCGGGCGGGGATACGCAGTATTTT,CASSGLAGGDTQYF,TRBV2,-,TRBJ2-3,TRBD2
TGTGCCAGCAGACGGGGGGTGGGCTTGAACACTGAAGCTTTCTTT,CASRRGVGLNTEAFF,TRBV25-1,few,TRBJ1-1,-
TGTGCCAGTTCTCGAAGCTCCCAGGGGACTGAAGCTTTCTTT,CASSRSSQGTEAFF,TRBV2,few,TRBJ1-1,-
TGTGCCAGCAGAACGGAGGTTACCGGGGAGCTGTTTTTT,CASRTEVTGELFF,TRBV2,-,TRBJ2-2,-
TGCGCCAGCAGCCCAGGACAGGGAAGTGAAAAACTGTTTTTT,CASSPGQGSEKLFF,TRBV4-3,few,TRBJ1-4,TRBD1
TGTGCCAGCAGTTACTCCGGGGGGTTAATCAATCAGCCCCAGCATTTT,CASSYSGGLINQPQHF,TRBV6-6,-,TRBJ1-5,-
TGTGCCAGCAGCGACCCGACAGGGGCCTTCTCTGGGGCCAACGTCCTGACTTTC,CASSDPTGAFSGANVLTF,TRBV7-2,-,TRBJ2-6,TRBD1
TGCGCCAGCAGCCGCGGACTAGAGTCTGGTAGGTCAGATACGCAGTATTTT,CASSRGLESGRSDTQYF,TRBV4-3,-,TRBJ2-3,TRBD2
TGTGCCATCAGAGCCGGACTAGCGGGGTACAATGAGCAGTTCTTC,CAIRAGLAGYNEQFF,TRBV10-3,-,TRBJ2-1,TRBD2
TGCGCCAGCAGCTTGGGGACTTACGAGCAGTACTTC,CASSLGTYEQYF,TRBV5-1,-,TRBJ2-7,-
TGTGCCGGAAACGCGGGGGGGGCGCAAGAGACCCAGTACTTC,CAGNAGGAQETQYF,TRBV2,-,TRBJ2-5,TRBD2
TGTGCCAGCAGTCCCTCCGGGGGGGGCTTCGAGTCTCCTTTCTTT,CASSPSGGGFESPFF,TRBV6-5,-,TRBJ1-1,-
TGCAGCGTCTCAAAACAGGGTTCTAACTATGGCTACCCCTTC,CSVSKQGSNYGYPF,TRBV29-1,few,TRBJ1-2,-
TGTGCCAGCAATTATTGGACTAGTGCCTTCGGTGGAGCAGATACGCAGTATTTT,CASNYWTSAFGGADTQYF,TRBV5-6,-,TRBJ2-3,TRBD2
TGTGCCAGTGGATTCGGCGGGGTAAATGAAAAACTGTTTTTT,CASGFGGVNEKLFF,TRBV6-1,-,TRBJ1-4,-
TGTGCCAGCAGCTCCCGGGACATAAACAATGAGCAGTTCTTC,CASSSRDINNEQFF,TRBV7-8,few,TRBJ2-1,-
TGCGCCAGCAGTCAAAGGGTTGGGAGCTCCTACAATGAGCAGTTCTTC,CASSQRVGSSYNEQFF,TRBV4-3,few,TRBJ2-1,-
TGTGCCAGCAGTGATTTTTTCGCGGGCGCTGCCTACAATGAGCAGTTCTTC,CASSDFFAGAAYNEQFF,TRBV6-1,-,TRBJ2-1,-
TGTGCCAGTGGGCAGGGTTATAACACTGAAGCTTTCTTT,CASGQGYNTEAFF,TRBV6-1,few,TRBJ1-1,-
TGTGCCAGCAGTTTGTCAGGGATCTCCTACAATGAGCAGTTCTTC,CASSLSGISYNEQFF,TRBV6-5,-,TRBJ2-1,-
TGCGCCAGCAGCCTTAAGCTACTGAACACTGAAGCTTTCTTT,CASSLKLLNTEAFF,TRBV4-1,-,TRBJ1-1,-